This TCR beta chain originates from a study of blood T cell repertoires in COVID-19. In this sample, this clone turned up once. V lost 5 bases, J lost 8 bases, and 13 bases lay in between. Per germline, CDR1 SEHNR and CDR2 FQNEAQ (reference sequence). CDR3 length: 13 amino acids. Profiling relied on immunoSEQ multiplex PCR, and the TCRdb table lists in-frame clones only, not all of them. The sample includes about 82,000 clones, around 82% seen only once; the top ten take 15% to 20%. The source material was peripheral blood. The sequence derives from an older woman with acute or convalescent COVID-19. The chain recombines TRBV7-9 with TRBJ1-3; D possibly corresponds to TRBD1 (6 bases). The CDR3, as DNA: TGTGCCAGCAGCCCTGGACAGACATACACCATATATTTT. The encoded protein is CASSPGQTYTIYF.